A selection of T cell receptor beta chains follows, all from one sample in a study of glioma-infiltrating T cells after dendritic cell vaccination. Generated by immunoSEQ multiplex PCR, the TCRdb table keeps only in-frame clones and is missing some. The table has some 78,000 clones, roughly 85% seen once. The sequencing here drew on blood, taken after dendritic cell vaccination. The receptor source for this set is a human donor with glioblastoma. The CDR3 runs from the conserved cysteine through the conserved F or W. A D gene is named only where the DNA matches it firmly. A row's size may be missing; if present it is once, few, many or a size class.

D gene | J gene | V gene | clone size | CDR3 protein | CDR3 DNA
TRBD1 | TRBJ2-7 | TRBV28 | . | CASTGTGGVGDLYEQYF | TGTGCCAGCACCGGGACAGGGGGCGTTGGGGACCTCTACGAGCAGTACTTC
TRBD1 | TRBJ1-2 | TRBV19 | . | CASTWTGGVYGYTF | TGTGCCAGTACCTGGACAGGGGGCGTCTATGGCTACACCTTC
. | TRBJ2-2 | TRBV19 | . | CASSISQGWAGELFF | TGTGCCAGTAGTATCAGCCAGGGATGGGCCGGGGAGCTGTTTTTT
TRBD1 | TRBJ1-4 | TRBV18 | . | CASSPGTGNEKLFF | TGTGCCAGCTCACCCGGGACAGGGAATGAAAAACTGTTTTTT
TRBD1 | TRBJ1-1 | TRBV19 | . | CASSREGQASEAFF | TGTGCCAGTAGTAGAGAGGGACAGGCCTCTGAAGCTTTCTTT
. | TRBJ1-2 | TRBV28 | . | CASGRGLEYGYTF | TGTGCCAGCGGGAGGGGTTTAGAATATGGCTACACCTTC
TRBD2 | TRBJ2-1 | TRBV14 | . | CASSIGTSGRFEQFF | TGTGCCAGCAGCATAGGGACTAGCGGGAGGTTTGAGCAGTTCTTC
TRBD1 | TRBJ1-2 | TRBV5-1 | . | CASSLDGTGGPYTF | TGCGCCAGCAGCTTGGATGGGACAGGGGGCCCCTACACCTTC
. | TRBJ1-2 | TRBV6-5 | few | CASRSGYYGYTF | TGTGCCAGCAGATCGGGATATTATGGCTACACCTTC
. | TRBJ2-4 | TRBV5-8 | . | CASSSTPVLAKNIQYF | TGTGCCAGCAGCTCAACACCTGTTCTAGCCAAAAACATTCAGTACTTC
TRBD1 | TRBJ2-7 | TRBV7-8 | . | CASSPRTGNEQYF | TGTGCCAGCAGCCCCCGGACAGGGAACGAGCAGTACTTC
TRBD2 | TRBJ2-7 | TRBV13 | . | CASSADREDYEQYF | TGTGCCAGCAGCGCCGACCGGGAGGACTACGAGCAGTACTTC
. | TRBJ1-2 | TRBV5-6 | . | CASSPRNRVHGYTF | TGTGCCAGCAGCCCCCGCAACAGGGTCCATGGCTACACCTTC
TRBD1 | TRBJ2-7 | TRBV5-6 | . | CASSLGTGGREQYF | TGTGCCAGCAGCTTGGGGACAGGGGGCCGGGAGCAGTACTTC
. | TRBJ1-2 | TRBV5-1 | . | CATKEGIPLSGYTF | TGCGCCACAAAAGAGGGCATACCGCTTAGCGGCTACACCTTC
. | TRBJ1-2 | TRBV9 | few | CASSVATRFWEDGKSNYGYTF | TGTGCCAGCAGCGTAGCTACCAGGTTCTGGGAGGACGGAAAGTCTAACTATGGCTACACCTTC
TRBD2 | TRBJ2-3 | TRBV10-3 | once | CAISESGLAGVDTQYF | TGTGCCATCAGTGAGTCGGGGCTAGCGGGAGTAGATACGCAGTATTTT
. | TRBJ2-1 | TRBV5-1 | . | CASKGVGEQFF | TGCGCCAGCAAAGGGGTGGGTGAGCAGTTCTTC
. | TRBJ1-2 | TRBV1 | . | CTSSQEEKANYGYTF | TGCACCAGCAGCCAAGAGGAAAAAGCGAACTATGGCTACACCTTC
. | TRBJ2-7 | TRBV7-9 | . | CASSPKDSYYEQYF | TGTGCCAGCAGCCCGAAGGACAGTTACTACGAGCAGTACTTC
. | TRBJ2-7 | TRBV19 | . | CASSIEGRVYEQYF | TGTGCCAGTAGTATAGAAGGGCGGGTCTACGAGCAGTACTTC
TRBD1 | TRBJ2-2 | TRBV5-1 | once | CASRATPGTGGGELFF | TGCGCCAGCAGGGCGACCCCCGGGACAGGGGGTGGGGAGCTGTTTTTT